This entry lists 8 T cell receptor beta chains sequenced from one sample in a study of cytomegalovirus exposure and HLA in healthy donors. PCR was performed using 60 Vbeta and 13 Jbeta primers. Using immunoSEQ multiplex PCR, the repertoire was profiled, and TCRdb retains in-frame clones only, with some absent. This sample has about 130,000 clones, with around 78% found just once. Sequencing input: PBMCs. The origin of the receptors is a woman aged 50 to 60 in good health and CMV-seronegative.

The chain's CDR3 is CASSPQGPGNTIYF. The CDR3 nucleotides are TGTGCCAGCTCACCACAGGGGCCCGGAAACACCATATATTTT. The chain carries TRBV18 and TRBJ1-3; D perhaps matches TRBD1 (5 bases). Trimming stripped 1 base from V and 4 bases from J, with 8 bases between. This CDR3 has 14 amino acids. CDR1 and CDR2 from the germline V gene are KGHSH and LQKENI.

J is TRBJ2-7 and V is TRBV9; D is ambiguous. V lost 3 bases, J lost 1 base, and 17 bases lay in between. CDR3 length: 16 residues. In germline, CDR1 is SGDLS, CDR2 YYNGEE. Here the CDR3 DNA reads TGTGCCAGCAGCGAGGCTTTCGGTGGGCCTTCCTACGAGCAGTACTTC. Amino acid sequence: CASSEAFGGPSYEQYF. Combining the CDR3 with reference TRBV9 and TRBJ2-7 gives the whole variable domain DSGVTQTPKHLITATGQRVTLRCSPRSGDLSVYWYQQSLDQGLQFLIQYYNGEERAKGNILERFSAQQFPDLHSELNLSSLELGDSALYFCASSEAFGGPSYEQYFGPGTRLTVT.

The V call is TRBV7-2, the J call TRBJ2-3, with TRBD2 matching 11 bases. The germline V gene has CDR1 SGHTA and CDR2 FQGNSA. The length of the CDR3 is 16 residues. V was pared by 4 bases and J by 4 bases, with 7 bases of the junction left unmatched. CDR3 amino acids: CASSSIAGGLPDTQYF. The CDR3 bases are TGTGCCAGCAGCTCCATAGCGGGAGGGCTTCCAGATACGCAGTATTTT.

This clone was seen a handful of times. CDR3 nucleotide sequence: TGTGCCAGTAGCAGGGGTAACACTGAAGCTTTCTTT. This gives the protein CASSRGNTEAFF. The rearrangement joins TRBV19 to TRBJ1-1; D possibly corresponds to TRBD1 (6 bases). The CDR3 has 12 amino acids. Germline values: CDR1 LNHDA, CDR2 SQIVND (reference sequence). The V and J ends lost 6 bases and 2 bases respectively, with 7 bases between them.

V is TRBV10-3 and J is TRBJ1-2; D perhaps matches TRBD1 (6 bases). This CDR3 spans 14 amino acids. V lost 2 bases and J 4 bases, leaving 11 bases between the germline ends. CDR1 and CDR2 (germline): ENHRY, SYGVKD. CDR3 in amino acids: CAISEMLGGYGYTF. Written as DNA, the CDR3 is TGTGCCATCAGTGAGATGCTAGGGGGCTATGGCTACACCTTC.

This chain connects TRBV28 to TRBJ2-1; 8 bases align to TRBD2. V was pared by 5 bases and J by 15 bases, with 6 bases of the junction left unmatched. Germline V gene sequence: CDR1 MDHEN, CDR2 SYDVKM. CDR3 size: 11 residues. The CDR3 is CASSNSGTRFF. CDR3 in DNA: TGTGCCAGCAGTAATAGCGGGACGAGGTTCTTC.

V gene TRBV15 combines with J gene TRBJ1-2; the match to TRBD1 covers 8 bases. The germline gives CDR1 LNHNV, CDR2 YYDKDF (reference sequence). J gave up 4 bases and V 2 bases, and 3 bases lay outside the gene matches. CDR3 size: 14 residues. CDR3: CATSRRTGSYGYTF. The CDR3, as DNA: TGTGCCACCAGCAGAAGGACAGGGAGCTATGGCTACACCTTC.

The sample holds a few counts of this clone. The rearrangement uses TRBV4-1 and TRBJ2-5; TRBD2 agrees at 15 bases. The ends lost 1 base at V and 4 bases at J; junction bases unmatched: 7. The CDR3 extends over 18 amino acids. The germline V gene encodes CDR1 MGHRA and CDR2 YSYEKL. The DNA of the CDR3 is TGCGCCAGCAGCCAAGGAGGGACTAGCGGGAGGTGGTTAGAGACCCAGTACTTC. Translated: CASSQGGTSGRWLETQYF.